One sample yielded the 27 T cell receptor beta chains listed below, sequenced in a study of T-cell memory formation after mild COVID-19. One entry per CDR3 protein results from TCRdb running MiXCR on the 5' RACE reads. In the table there are some 340,000 distinct CDR3 sequences, approximately 13% of which are singletons. Sequencing was done on a sample of PBMCs or a T cell subset sorted from them (not recorded which). These TCRs come from a man between 18 and 35 years old who had mild COVID-19 (a few samples of this study predate the infection). Cell type and time point are not known.

This clonotype was detected only a few times. This chain joins TRBV6-6 and TRBJ2-7, with no clear D. Germline CDR1 is MNHNY and CDR2 is SVGAGI (reference sequence). V was cut by 0 bases and J by 5 bases, with 20 bases left in between. The CDR3 sequence is 17 residues long. The CDR3 region is CASSYSIDPLGPDEQYV. CDR3 bases: TGTGCCAGCAGTTACTCGATTGACCCACTCGGGCCGGACGAGCAGTACGTC.

This chain connects TRBV2 to TRBJ2-2; D is perhaps TRBD1 (6 bases). CDR1 is SNHLY, CDR2 FYNNEI, per germline. The V end lost 6 bases, the J end lost 6 bases, and 11 bases lay between the germline ends. The CDR3 runs 13 residues. In DNA, the CDR3 is TGTGCCAGCAGCGACTCAGGGGCCGGGGAGCTGTTTTTT. Translation: CASSDSGAGELFF. The full variable domain, its missing parts supplied by reference TRBV2 and TRBJ2-2, is EPEVTQTPSHQVTQMGQEVILRCVPISNHLYFYWYRQILGQKVEFLVSFYNNEISEKSEIFDDQFSVERPDGSNFTLKIRSTKLEDSAMYFCASSDSGAGELFFGEGSRLTVL.

Concerning this clonotype itself: A read error may produce the germline difference seen at one junction end. This rearrangement joins TRBV7-3 to TRBJ2-2, with 8 positions matching TRBD1. Germline V CDR1 and CDR2: SGHTA, FQGTGA. The CDR3 sequence is 15 residues long. Here the CDR3 reads CASSRDRGETVELFF. The CDR3 nucleotides read TGTGCCAGCAGCCGTGACAGGGGAGAAACCGTGGAGCTGTTTTTT.

This clonotype came up many times. V and J are TRBV7-9 and TRBJ2-5; perhaps TRBD2 as D (5 bases). The CDR3 loop spans 14 amino acids. Germline V lookup: CDR1 SEHNR, CDR2 FQNEAQ (reference sequence). V lost 5 bases and J 2 bases, leaving 12 bases between the germline ends. In DNA, the CDR3 is TGTGCCAGCAGCGCCCCCGGGGAGCAAGAGACCCAGTACTTC. This encodes CASSAPGEQETQYF.

The V and J genes are TRBV11-2 and TRBJ1-5; D gene ambiguous. The V end lost 2 bases, the J end lost 7 bases, and 12 bases lay between the germline ends. Germline lookup yields CDR1 SGHAT and CDR2 FQNNGV. The CDR3 covers 14 residues. CDR3 protein: CASSLWGRRQPQHF. Here the CDR3 DNA reads TGTGCCAGCAGCTTATGGGGAAGGAGACAGCCCCAGCATTTT.

This clonotype was seen ten or more times. The chain carries TRBV25-1 and TRBJ2-3; either TRBD1 or TRBD2 may fit D (5 bases each). Germline loops: CDR1 MGHDK, CDR2 SYGVNS. CDR3 size: 14 residues. Trimming pared 5 bases from V and 8 bases from J, leaving 17 bases between. Here the CDR3 reads CASSLNGAGVTQYF. DNA for the CDR3: TGTGCCAGCAGTTTGAACGGGGCCGGGGTTACGCAGTATTTT.

This clonotype appeared a few times. Relative to the germline gene, one junction end is altered; a read error may explain this. The chain is built from TRBV7-7 and TRBJ1-1; D remains ambiguous. Germline CDR1 is SSHAT and CDR2 is FNYEAQ (reference sequence). The CDR3 has 13 residues. The CDR3 DNA reads as TGTGCTAGCAGCTTAGCGTACGGGAGTGAAGCTTTCTTT. Protein: CASSLAYGSEAFF.

This sequence joins TRBV11-2 and TRBJ2-1; D possibly corresponds to TRBD2 (6 bases). The CDR3 is 12 residues long. Trimming left V 2 bases short and J 12 bases short, with 11 bases between. Germline CDR1 SGHAT, CDR2 FQNNGV. CDR3 amino acids: CASSLNWDSQFF. CDR3 coding DNA: TGTGCCAGCAGCTTAAATTGGGACTCGCAGTTCTTC.

This chain joins TRBV7-3 and TRBJ2-5; D not certain. Per germline, CDR1 SGHTA and CDR2 FQGTGA. Between the trimmed V and J ends, which lost 5 bases and 5 bases, there was a span of 12 bases. CDR3 size: 13 residues. For the CDR3, the DNA is TGTGCCAGCAGCCGTGGAGAGTCCGAGACCCAGTACTTC. Its protein product is CASSRGESETQYF.

This clonotype was found many times. V is TRBV7-9 and J is TRBJ2-3, with D uncertain. CDR1 is SEHNR, CDR2 FQNEAQ, per germline (reference sequence). The CDR3 runs to 14 residues. Trimming cost V 5 bases and J 0 bases, with 9 bases left between them. Here the CDR3 DNA reads TGTGCCAGCAGCCGGACGGGTAGCACAGATACGCAGTATTTT. Protein: CASSRTGSTDTQYF.

CDR3: CASSKGRGGDRVSYEQYV. The CDR3 DNA follows: TGTGCCAGCAGCAAAGGCAGGGGAGGGGACAGGGTGTCCTACGAGCAGTACGTC. V is TRBV21-1 and J is TRBJ2-7; the D call TRBD1 from the table was never checked on the DNA. TRBV21-1 has pseudogene status. This CDR3 has 18 residues.

This clonotype showed up just a few times. V usage is TRBV29-1 and J usage is TRBJ1-2, with D possibly being TRBD1 (6 bases). Germline V gene lookup returns CDR1 SQVTM and CDR2 ANQGSEA. The CDR3 extends over 13 amino acids. Trimming removed 1 base from V and 8 bases from J, with 14 bases in between. The CDR3 nucleotides read TGCAGCGTTGAAGTAAGACAGGTCGACGGCTACACCTTC. It is translated as CSVEVRQVDGYTF. Variable domain in full (rest from reference TRBV29-1 and TRBJ1-2): SAVISQKPSRDICQRGTSLTIQCQVDSQVTMMFWYRQQPGQSLTLIATANQGSEATYESGFVIDKFPISRPNLTFSTLTVSNMSPEDSSIYLCSVEVRQVDGYTFGSGTRLTVV.

This rearrangement joins TRBV13 to TRBJ1-2, with D possibly matching TRBD1 (5 bases). CDR1 is PRHDT and CDR2 is FYEKMQ in the germline V gene (reference sequence). The ends were cut back, 7 bases at V and 6 bases at J, with 15 bases in the middle. The CDR3 sequence is 13 residues long. Here the CDR3 reads CASIWAGGDGYTF. The DNA of the CDR3 is TGTGCCAGCATATGGGCTGGAGGGGATGGCTACACCTTC.

There are a few counts of this clonotype. The chain couples TRBV6-5 to TRBJ2-5; TRBD2 aligns across 9 bases. The CDR3 totals 16 residues. The germline CDR1 and CDR2 sequences are MNHEY and SVGAGI. V shed 0 bases, J shed 7 bases, and the junction held 9 bases outside the gene matches. The CDR3 loop reads CASSYSRASGDGTQYF. CDR3 in DNA: TGTGCCAGCAGTTACTCCCGGGCTAGCGGGGACGGGACCCAGTACTTC.

CDR3 in amino acids: CASSTANIQYF. The CDR3, as DNA: TGTGCCAGCAGTACAGCCAACATTCAGTACTTC. The V gene is TRBV27, the J gene TRBJ2-4; unclear D gene. With 5 bases removed from V and 7 bases from J, the gap between germline ends came to 6 bases. CDR1 is MNHEY, CDR2 SMNVEV, per germline (reference sequence). The CDR3 is made up of 11 amino acids.

The table lists this clonotype with a few counts. The chain has TRBV7-9 and TRBJ2-7; D remains unclear. There are 12 residues in the CDR3. V shed 3 bases and J shed 5 bases, with 8 bases lying between them. Per the germline V gene, CDR1 is SEHNR and CDR2 is FQNEAQ (reference sequence). Here the CDR3 reads CASSFTRDEQYV. As DNA, the CDR3 is TGTGCCAGCAGCTTCACAAGAGACGAGCAGTACGTC.

CDR3 DNA sequence: TGCGCCAGCAGTCCCAGTTGGGGACTAGCGGGGGGATCGACCTACAATGAGCAGTTCTTC. It yields the protein CASSPSWGLAGGSTYNEQFF. The chain is built from TRBV5-1 and TRBJ2-1, with 15 bases lining up with TRBD2. Germline V gene data show CDR1 as SGHRS and CDR2 as YFSETQ. Trimming cost V 5 bases and J 2 bases; bases outside gene matches: 14. This CDR3 spans 20 amino acids.

This clonotype was detected only a few times. V is TRBV6-6 and J is TRBJ2-1; TRBD2 aligns across 7 bases. CDR3 length equals 15 residues. The germline V gene encodes CDR1 MNHNY and CDR2 SVGAGI (reference sequence). V trimming: 7 bases; J trimming: 4 bases; junction bases outside the gene matches: 10. The CDR3: CASNFPSGEYNEQFF. CDR3 DNA: TGTGCCAGCAATTTCCCCAGCGGGGAGTACAATGAGCAGTTCTTC.

The chain combines TRBV18 with TRBJ2-3; TRBD2 aligns across 7 bases. The CDR3 runs 14 residues. Germline V gives CDR1 KGHSH, CDR2 LQKENI. Germline trimming cut 1 base from V and 6 bases from J; bases unmatched to any gene: 4. The CDR3 protein is CASSPRTRTDTQYF. The CDR3 DNA follows: TGTGCCAGCTCACCACGGACTAGAACGGATACGCAGTATTTT.

The table lists this clonotype with a few counts. The chain joins TRBV3-1 to TRBJ1-1, with no clear D. Germline values: CDR1 LGHDT, CDR2 YNNKEL (reference sequence). With 1 base removed from V and 1 base from J, the gap between germline ends came to 7 bases. The CDR3 totals 14 residues. CDR3 DNA: TGTGCCAGCAGCCAAGTATCCGGGAACACTGAAGCTTTCTTT. Its translation is CASSQVSGNTEAFF.

The chain carries TRBV4-1 and TRBJ1-1; D is possibly TRBD1 (6 bases). Germline V CDR1 and CDR2: MGHRA, YSYEKL. The length of the CDR3 is 16 residues. V was pared by 7 bases and J by 8 bases, with 26 bases between. Here the CDR3 DNA reads TGCGCCAGCACCATGACCCTAAGATGGGACATTGCGGAAGCTTTCTTT. This encodes CASTMTLRWDIAEAFF.

The CDR3 region is CASRPGTGENIQYF. CDR3 sequence (DNA): TGCGCCAGCAGACCCGGGACAGGGGAAAACATTCAGTACTTC. This chain connects TRBV4-1 to TRBJ2-4, with 10 bases fitting TRBD1. The CDR3 totals 14 residues. Germline CDR1 MGHRA, CDR2 YSYEKL. V was clipped by 6 bases and J by 5 bases; unmatched bases: 4.

This chain connects TRBV30 to TRBJ2-7; D possibly corresponds to TRBD2 (7 bases). Germline CDR1 GTSNPN, CDR2 SVGIG (reference sequence). V lost 4 bases and J 6 bases, leaving 16 bases between the germline ends. This CDR3 has 13 residues. CDR3 residues: CAWTWGGASEQYF. The DNA of the CDR3 is TGTGCCTGGACATGGGGGGGCGCGTCCGAGCAGTACTTC.

The V gene is TRBV15, the J gene TRBJ1-2; D gene unclear. Germline values: CDR1 LNHNV, CDR2 YYDKDF (reference sequence). The CDR3 consists of 15 residues. Deletions cut 1 base from V and 6 bases from J, with 15 bases between. The CDR3 spells CATSRVVGPLDGYTF. The CDR3 DNA follows: TGTGCCACCAGCAGAGTCGTCGGCCCCTTAGATGGCTACACCTTC.

This clonotype was counted only a few times. Written as DNA, the CDR3 is TGTGCCAGCAGTTTCGGGAGTAACACCGGGGAGCTGTTTTTT. Protein: CASSFGSNTGELFF. This sequence joins TRBV12-3 or TRBV12-4 and TRBJ2-2; D is possibly TRBD2 (6 bases). The CDR3 extends over 14 amino acids. Deletions cut 3 bases from V and 2 bases from J, with 7 bases between.

The chain uses TRBV20-1 and TRBJ1-5; D is perhaps TRBD1 (5 bases). Trimming left V 7 bases short and J 5 bases short, with 12 bases between. Per the germline V gene, CDR1 is DFQATT and CDR2 is SNEGSKA (reference sequence). CDR3 size: 12 residues. The DNA for the CDR3 is TGCAGTGTCCGGTCGGGGGATCAGCCCCAGCATTTT. Encoded protein: CSVRSGDQPQHF.

This clonotype was seen at least ten times. The J gene is TRBJ2-5, the V gene TRBV25-1, with 8 bases aligning to TRBD1. The CDR3 extends over 14 amino acids. The germline V gene has CDR1 MGHDK and CDR2 SYGVNS. V gave up 2 bases and J gave up 5 bases; unmatched junction bases: 4. The CDR3 spells CASSEQGASETQYF. The CDR3 nucleotides are TGTGCCAGCAGTGAACAGGGGGCATCGGAGACCCAGTACTTC.